This T cell receptor (beta chain) was sequenced during a study of beta chain features in type 1 diabetes. Germline V gene data show CDR1 as LNHDA and CDR2 as SQIVND (reference sequence). V lost 4 bases to trimming and J lost 2 bases, with 9 bases between them. This CDR3 contains 13 residues. Reverse transcribing all isolated RNA meant expressed TCRB transcripts were sequenced. About 3.57 million reads, on average, came from each naive, central memory and regulatory T cell sample. The repertoire was sequenced with immunoSEQ multiplex PCR; TCRdb's copy has only in-frame clones and lacks some. The sample includes some 360,000 clones, roughly a fifth of them seen just once.

This sequence was found in a woman under 30 in good health. The chain employs TRBV19 and TRBJ2-7; D remains ambiguous. The sample comprised naive CD4+ T cells from blood. This CDR3 is CASSNPRTYEQYF. CDR3 DNA: TGTGCCAGTAGTAACCCCAGGACCTACGAGCAGTACTTC.